This T cell receptor beta chain was observed in a study of spatial heterogeneity in lung cancer. Study summary: Alpha-chain sequences were detected in numbers that were consistently lower than beta-chain sequences.

This CDR3 spans 12 amino acids. The germline V gene encodes CDR1 DFQATT and CDR2 SNEGSKA (reference sequence). J gave up 5 bases and V 6 bases, and 6 bases lay outside the gene matches. A unique molecular identifier was carried by every single TCR cDNA molecule. In TCRdb, the 5' RACE reads were re-called with MiXCR into one record per CDR3 protein. The profile shows some 100,000 distinct CDR3 sequences, approximately 8.9% of them singletons. Documented time point: sample taken at primary tumor resection. Whole RNA, which was extracted from tumor, nontumor lung tissue or frozen PBMC, was sequenced without any cell sorting.

V usage is TRBV20-1 and J usage is TRBJ2-7; 8 bases align to TRBD2. The TCR originated in a male donor with early-stage non-small cell lung cancer. Sequencing used PBMCs, obtained at surgery. CDR3 amino acids: CSAHARGDEQYF. The CDR3 coding sequence is TGCAGTGCCCACGCGCGGGGGGACGAGCAGTACTTC.